These T cell receptor beta chains were read from a single sample in a study of cytomegalovirus exposure and HLA in healthy donors. TCRdb keeps only in-frame clones here, not all; method: immunoSEQ multiplex PCR. The sample shows roughly 150,000 clones, around nine tenths of them seen only once. The sequenced material came from PBMCs. The receptor set was obtained from a woman aged 18-35 years in good health and CMV-seropositive. Both conserved end residues are part of each CDR3. Fields, in order: V gene, clone size, D gene, J gene, CDR3 protein, CDR3 DNA. The D gene is left open where the match is weak. Clone sizes are given selectively: once, few, many, or a class where the clone is expanded.

V: TRBV5-1; size: NA; D: TRBD1; J: TRBJ2-7; CDR3: CASSLPAQGNYEQYF; DNA: TGCGCCAGCAGCTTGCCGGCACAGGGGAACTACGAGCAGTACTTC
V: TRBV7-9; size: NA; D: TRBD1; J: TRBJ1-4; CDR3: CASSWGTGRNEKLFF; DNA: TGTGCCAGCAGCTGGGGGACAGGAAGAAATGAAAAACTGTTTTTT
V: TRBV27; size: NA; D: TRBD1; J: TRBJ1-3; CDR3: CASSHDRGPGNTIYF; DNA: TGTGCCAGCAGTCACGACAGGGGGCCTGGAAACACCATATATTTT
V: TRBV9; size: NA; D: NA; J: TRBJ2-6; CDR3: CASSPGELAGANVLTF; DNA: TGTGCCAGCAGCCCCGGGGAGTTAGCTGGGGCCAACGTCCTGACTTTC
V: TRBV5-1; size: NA; D: TRBD1; J: TRBJ2-7; CDR3: CASSLTPGGFYEQYF; DNA: TGCGCCAGCAGCTTGACGCCAGGGGGCTTCTACGAGCAGTACTTC
V: TRBV5-3; size: NA; D: NA; J: TRBJ1-2; CDR3: CARGGKLAYGYTF; DNA: TGTGCCCGCGGTGGTAAGCTCGCCTATGGCTACACCTTC
V: TRBV30; size: NA; D: TRBD1; J: TRBJ1-3; CDR3: CAWSAWTGRNTIYF; DNA: TGTGCCTGGAGTGCCTGGACAGGGCGAAACACCATATATTTT
V: TRBV4-1; size: few; D: TRBD1; J: TRBJ1-2; CDR3: CASYGQGAFYGYTF; DNA: TGCGCCAGCTATGGACAGGGCGCCTTCTATGGCTACACCTTC
V: TRBV11-2; size: NA; D: NA; J: TRBJ2-7; CDR3: CASSLAQVGEQYF; DNA: TGTGCCAGCAGCTTAGCTCAGGTTGGCGAGCAGTACTTC
V: TRBV5-5; size: NA; D: TRBD2; J: TRBJ2-7; CDR3: CASSLGLAGGEQYF; DNA: TGTGCCAGCAGCCTTGGACTAGCGGGAGGCGAGCAGTACTTC
V: TRBV6-5; size: NA; D: TRBD1; J: TRBJ2-1; CDR3: CASSWGTGWGNEQFF; DNA: TGTGCCAGCAGTTGGGGGACAGGGTGGGGCAATGAGCAGTTCTTC
V: TRBV2; size: NA; D: TRBD1; J: TRBJ1-1; CDR3: CASRTGTGFSEAFF; DNA: TGTGCCAGCAGAACCGGGACAGGGTTTTCTGAAGCTTTCTTT
V: TRBV5-1; size: NA; D: NA; J: TRBJ1-4; CDR3: CASSPGDGVATNEKLFF; DNA: TGCGCCAGCAGCCCAGGTGACGGGGTTGCAACTAATGAAAAACTGTTTTTT
V: TRBV2; size: NA; D: TRBD1; J: TRBJ2-7; CDR3: CASSSGQPMDEQYF; DNA: TGTGCCAGCAGCTCGGGACAGCCCATGGACGAGCAGTACTTC
V: TRBV28; size: NA; D: NA; J: TRBJ2-2; CDR3: CASMVAGLDTGELFF; DNA: TGTGCCAGCATGGTGGCAGGGCTGGACACCGGGGAGCTGTTTTTT
V: TRBV5-1; size: once; D: TRBD1; J: TRBJ1-4; CDR3: CASSPSGTVNEKLFF; DNA: TGCGCCAGCAGCCCCTCCGGGACAGTGAATGAAAAACTGTTTTTT
V: TRBV9; size: NA; D: TRBD2; J: TRBJ2-1; CDR3: CASSVEGLAHNEQFF; DNA: TGTGCCAGCAGCGTAGAGGGACTAGCGCATAATGAGCAGTTCTTC
V: TRBV7-2; size: NA; D: TRBD2; J: TRBJ2-7; CDR3: CASSLGVSGRWDEQYF; DNA: TGTGCCAGCAGCTTAGGTGTTAGCGGGAGGTGGGACGAGCAGTACTTC
V: TRBV23-1; size: NA; D: TRBD2; J: TRBJ2-7; CDR3: CASSRDRDGGGLAGAYEQYF; DNA: TGCGCCAGCAGTCGGGACCGGGACGGTGGGGGACTAGCGGGAGCATACGAGCAGTACTTC
V: TRBV19; size: NA; D: TRBD1; J: TRBJ2-2; CDR3: CASTDRGRTGELFF; DNA: TGTGCCAGTACAGACAGGGGGAGAACCGGGGAGCTGTTTTTT
V: TRBV4-1; size: NA; D: TRBD2; J: TRBJ2-3; CDR3: CASSQGWASGSGTDTQYF; DNA: TGCGCCAGCAGCCAAGGCTGGGCTAGCGGGAGTGGAACAGATACGCAGTATTTT
V: TRBV7-2; size: NA; D: TRBD2; J: TRBJ2-3; CDR3: CASSLGGSRDTQYF; DNA: TGTGCCAGCAGCTTAGGCGGGAGTAGGGATACGCAGTATTTT
V: TRBV2; size: once; D: NA; J: TRBJ1-5; CDR3: CASSGENQPQHF; DNA: TGTGCCAGCAGTGGGGAGAATCAGCCCCAGCATTTT
V: TRBV5-6; size: NA; D: TRBD2; J: TRBJ2-1; CDR3: CASSLRLAAYYNEQFF; DNA: TGTGCCAGCAGCTTACGACTAGCGGCATATTACAATGAGCAGTTCTTC
V: TRBV28; size: NA; D: NA; J: TRBJ1-2; CDR3: CASSPHATANYGYTF; DNA: TGTGCCAGCAGTCCTCACGCGACTGCTAACTATGGCTACACCTTC
V: TRBV2; size: NA; D: TRBD2; J: TRBJ2-5; CDR3: CASTLAGQLGETQYF; DNA: TGTGCCAGCACTCTAGCGGGGCAATTGGGAGAGACCCAGTACTTC
V: TRBV30; size: NA; D: TRBD1; J: TRBJ1-1; CDR3: CAWSRRTGGASEAFF; DNA: TGTGCCTGGAGTCGACGGACAGGGGGCGCGTCTGAAGCTTTCTTT
V: TRBV27; size: NA; D: NA; J: TRBJ2-3; CDR3: CASTRSFPTTDTQYF; DNA: TGTGCCAGCACCCGAAGCTTTCCCACCACAGATACGCAGTATTTT
V: TRBV6-1; size: NA; D: TRBD1; J: TRBJ2-3; CDR3: CASSRGTGGADTQYF; DNA: TGTGCCAGCAGCAGGGGGACAGGGGGAGCAGATACGCAGTATTTT